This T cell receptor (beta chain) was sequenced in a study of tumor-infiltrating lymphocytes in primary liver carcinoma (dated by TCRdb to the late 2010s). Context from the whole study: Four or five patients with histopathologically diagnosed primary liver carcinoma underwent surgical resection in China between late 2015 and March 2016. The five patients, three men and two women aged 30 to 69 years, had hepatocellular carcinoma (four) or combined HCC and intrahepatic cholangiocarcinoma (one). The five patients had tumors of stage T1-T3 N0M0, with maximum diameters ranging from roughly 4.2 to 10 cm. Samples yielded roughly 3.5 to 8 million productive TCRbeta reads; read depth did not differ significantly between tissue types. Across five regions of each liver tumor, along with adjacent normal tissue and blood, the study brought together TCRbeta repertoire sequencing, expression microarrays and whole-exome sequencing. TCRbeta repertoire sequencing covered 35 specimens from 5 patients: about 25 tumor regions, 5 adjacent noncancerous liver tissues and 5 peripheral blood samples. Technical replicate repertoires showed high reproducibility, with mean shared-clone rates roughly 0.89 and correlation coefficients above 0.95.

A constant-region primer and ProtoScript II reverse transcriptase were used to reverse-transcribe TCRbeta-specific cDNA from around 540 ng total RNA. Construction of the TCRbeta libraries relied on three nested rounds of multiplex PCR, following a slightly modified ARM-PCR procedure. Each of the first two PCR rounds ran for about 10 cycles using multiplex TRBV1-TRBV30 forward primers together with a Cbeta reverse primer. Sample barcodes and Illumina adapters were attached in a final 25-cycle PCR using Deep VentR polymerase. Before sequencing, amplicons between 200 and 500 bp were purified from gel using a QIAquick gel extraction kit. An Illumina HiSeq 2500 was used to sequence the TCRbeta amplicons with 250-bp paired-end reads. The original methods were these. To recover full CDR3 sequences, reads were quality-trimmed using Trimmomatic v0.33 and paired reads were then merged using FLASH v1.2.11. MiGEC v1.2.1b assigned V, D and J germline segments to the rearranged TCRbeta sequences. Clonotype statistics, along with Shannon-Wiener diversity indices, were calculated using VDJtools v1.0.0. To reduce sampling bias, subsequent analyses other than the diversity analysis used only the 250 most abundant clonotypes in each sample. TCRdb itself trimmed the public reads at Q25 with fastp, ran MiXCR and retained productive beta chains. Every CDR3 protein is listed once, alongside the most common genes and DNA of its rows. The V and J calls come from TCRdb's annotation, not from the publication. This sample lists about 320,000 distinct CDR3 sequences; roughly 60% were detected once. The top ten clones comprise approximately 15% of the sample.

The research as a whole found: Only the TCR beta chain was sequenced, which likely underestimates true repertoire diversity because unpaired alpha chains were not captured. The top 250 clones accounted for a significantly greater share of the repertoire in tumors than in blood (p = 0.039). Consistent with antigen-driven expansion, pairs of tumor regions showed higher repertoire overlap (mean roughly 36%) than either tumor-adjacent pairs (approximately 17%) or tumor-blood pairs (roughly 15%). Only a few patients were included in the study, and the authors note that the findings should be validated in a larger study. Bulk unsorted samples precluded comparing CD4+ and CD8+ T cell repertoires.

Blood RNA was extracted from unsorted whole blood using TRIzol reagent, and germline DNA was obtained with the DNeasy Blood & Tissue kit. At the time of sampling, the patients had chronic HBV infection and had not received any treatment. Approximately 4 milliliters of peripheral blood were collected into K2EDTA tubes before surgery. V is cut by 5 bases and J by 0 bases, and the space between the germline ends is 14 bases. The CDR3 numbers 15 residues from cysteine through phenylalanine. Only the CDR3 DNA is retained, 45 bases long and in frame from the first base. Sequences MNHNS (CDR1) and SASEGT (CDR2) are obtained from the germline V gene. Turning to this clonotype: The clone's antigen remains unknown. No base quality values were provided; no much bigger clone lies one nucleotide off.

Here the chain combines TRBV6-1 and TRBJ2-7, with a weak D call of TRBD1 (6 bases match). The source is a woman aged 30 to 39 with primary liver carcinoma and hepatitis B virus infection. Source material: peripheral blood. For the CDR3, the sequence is CASSLTGQSSYEQYF. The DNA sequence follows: TGTGCCAGCAGTCTAACCGGACAGAGCTCCTACGAGCAGTACTTC.